Listed below are T cell receptor beta chains from one sample, sequenced in a study of cytomegalovirus exposure and HLA in healthy donors. This table comes from immunoSEQ multiplex PCR, and its TCRdb copy is limited to in-frame clones, with some not included. The sample lists 150,000 to 180,000 clones, 65% to 90% occurring once. The sample comprised PBMCs. The receptors come from a woman aged 45-65 years in good health and CMV-seropositive. Both conserved end residues are part of each CDR3.

cdr3_aa | j_call | v_call
CASMGQVNSGANVLTF | TRBJ2-6 | TRBV2
CASSGQGAGDEKLFF | TRBJ1-4 | TRBV9
CASSVDRMNTEAFF | TRBJ1-1 | TRBV5-8
CASSEKSTGIQPQHF | TRBJ1-5 | TRBV2
CASTRGGLEAFF | TRBJ1-1 | TRBV5-6
CASSFSGTGTQEQYF | TRBJ2-5 | TRBV5-1
CASSPSGGFEQFF | TRBJ2-1 | TRBV9
CASRGQVSYEQYF | TRBJ2-7 | TRBV25-1
CASNFCGYEQYF | TRBJ2-7 | TRBV23-1
CASRGLAREQFF | TRBJ2-1 | TRBV10-2
CASSQLSGANVLTF | TRBJ2-6 | TRBV19
CASSLGRNYGYTF | TRBJ1-2 | TRBV27
CASSDRVFSNQPQHF | TRBJ1-5 | TRBV2
CASSLDRVYEQYF | TRBJ2-7 | TRBV5-6
CASGAEGHGYTF | TRBJ1-2 | TRBV5-6